The rows below give T cell receptor beta chains drawn from one sample of a study of beta chain features in type 1 diabetes. The table came from immunoSEQ multiplex PCR; TCRdb's copy has only in-frame clones and leaves some out. The sample lists roughly 150,000 clones, approximately 8.1% occurring once. What was sequenced was central memory CD4+ T cells from blood. The receptors were gathered from a man aged 18 to 35 with type 1 diabetes. Both conserved end residues are part of each CDR3. The order of the fields is D gene, V gene, CDR3 protein. A D gene is named only where the DNA matches it firmly.

D gene: -; V gene: TRBV5-1; CDR3 protein: CASTRREKDTQYF
D gene: -; V gene: TRBV2; CDR3 protein: CASSYQGTQPQHF
D gene: -; V gene: TRBV4-2; CDR3 protein: CASSQWGGRDYEQYF
D gene: -; V gene: TRBV28; CDR3 protein: CASSATSSYEQYF
D gene: TRBD1; V gene: TRBV18; CDR3 protein: CASSPSTGQNGYTF
D gene: TRBD1; V gene: TRBV18; CDR3 protein: CASSPPGQGNEQYF
D gene: TRBD1; V gene: TRBV28; CDR3 protein: CASDGTATNEKLFF
D gene: TRBD1; V gene: TRBV30; CDR3 protein: CAWSGDRGFGGYTF
D gene: TRBD1; V gene: TRBV27; CDR3 protein: CASSGSTGGEGYTF
D gene: TRBD2; V gene: TRBV9; CDR3 protein: CASSGGLAGETQYF
D gene: -; V gene: TRBV9; CDR3 protein: CASSVGGSYNEQFF
D gene: -; V gene: TRBV6-5; CDR3 protein: CASSFRDNQETQYF
D gene: -; V gene: TRBV4-3; CDR3 protein: CASSQEQGVLQPQHF
D gene: -; V gene: TRBV19; CDR3 protein: CASSRWNEQFF
D gene: TRBD2; V gene: TRBV18; CDR3 protein: CASSPPSRGGSYEQYF
D gene: TRBD2; V gene: TRBV7-8; CDR3 protein: CASSPEASGSREQFF
D gene: TRBD2; V gene: TRBV6-5; CDR3 protein: CASSSGSYNEQFF
D gene: TRBD2; V gene: TRBV7-2; CDR3 protein: CASRFGSSGRADTDTQYF
D gene: TRBD2; V gene: TRBV30; CDR3 protein: CAWSVGGGTDTQYF
D gene: -; V gene: TRBV18; CDR3 protein: CASSPAGLLETQYF
D gene: -; V gene: TRBV2; CDR3 protein: CASSESSEAFF
D gene: -; V gene: TRBV6-5; CDR3 protein: CASSSTSKETQYF
D gene: -; V gene: TRBV5-4; CDR3 protein: CASSLRRGDPYNEQFF
D gene: -; V gene: TRBV5-1; CDR3 protein: CASSSQGGSEAFF
D gene: TRBD1; V gene: TRBV30; CDR3 protein: CAWSPGQGSTEAFF
D gene: -; V gene: TRBV2; CDR3 protein: CASHRTASSYNEQFF
D gene: TRBD1; V gene: TRBV5-1; CDR3 protein: CASSFRGHGTGELFF
D gene: -; V gene: TRBV14; CDR3 protein: CASSQFSRAGNTIYF
D gene: -; V gene: TRBV10-3; CDR3 protein: CAISEPGQSGMTQYEQFF
D gene: TRBD2; V gene: TRBV28; CDR3 protein: CAIGDVAGAHQETQYF
D gene: -; V gene: TRBV28; CDR3 protein: CASIPGHPSYEQYF
D gene: -; V gene: TRBV16; CDR3 protein: CASSPGSYTDTQYF
D gene: TRBD1; V gene: TRBV11-2; CDR3 protein: CASSTRQGRTDTQYF
D gene: TRBD2; V gene: TRBV7-2; CDR3 protein: CASSLGLATINEQFF
D gene: -; V gene: TRBV7-2; CDR3 protein: CASSSAGVQETQYF
D gene: -; V gene: TRBV7-9; CDR3 protein: CASSLAVSQETQYF
D gene: TRBD1; V gene: TRBV2; CDR3 protein: CASSPDRDTEAFF
D gene: TRBD2; V gene: TRBV7-9; CDR3 protein: CASSSGLADEQFF
D gene: -; V gene: TRBV15; CDR3 protein: CATSSGEETQYF
D gene: TRBD2; V gene: TRBV7-2; CDR3 protein: CASSLGLADADTQYF
D gene: TRBD1; V gene: TRBV4-1; CDR3 protein: CASSQKTGGNYGYTF
D gene: -; V gene: TRBV20-1; CDR3 protein: CSARAGETQYF
D gene: -; V gene: TRBV18; CDR3 protein: CASSPGEIGGGYTF
D gene: TRBD2; V gene: TRBV7-2; CDR3 protein: CAGRVAGEDTQYF
D gene: -; V gene: TRBV7-9; CDR3 protein: CASSLPGLSAKTQYF
D gene: -; V gene: TRBV28; CDR3 protein: CASSFQGYEQYF
D gene: -; V gene: TRBV6-6; CDR3 protein: CASSYSSIQGLGYTF
D gene: -; V gene: TRBV11-2; CDR3 protein: CASSLLGHNTDTQYF
D gene: -; V gene: TRBV28; CDR3 protein: CASSFGAYGYTF
D gene: -; V gene: TRBV25-1; CDR3 protein: CASRGQGTYEQYF
D gene: -; V gene: TRBV7-2; CDR3 protein: CASSMGLTDTQYF
D gene: -; V gene: TRBV7-8; CDR3 protein: CASSLVSNEQFF
D gene: TRBD2; V gene: TRBV2; CDR3 protein: CASRWTSGTFGETQYF
D gene: -; V gene: TRBV4-3; CDR3 protein: CASSRGTGLNTEAFF
D gene: -; V gene: TRBV5-5; CDR3 protein: CASSPQPDTTQYF